A selection of T cell receptor beta chains follows, all from one sample in a study of blood T cell repertoires in COVID-19. The table came from immunoSEQ multiplex PCR; TCRdb's copy has only in-frame clones and leaves some out. The sample lists about 350,000 clones, approximately 91% occurring once. Input material: PBMCs or T cells enriched from blood (not recorded which). The source is a woman in her twenties or thirties who had been exposed to COVID-19. The CDR3 runs from the conserved cysteine through the conserved F or W. A D gene is named only where the DNA matches it firmly. Expanded clones get a size class; other rows say once, few or many, or leave the size out.

clone_size	v_call	j_call	d_call	cdr3_nt	cdr3_aa
.	TRBV3-1/TRBV3-2	TRBJ1-1	.	TGTGCCAGCAGCCAAGACCTCGGGCGGGTTTGGAACACTGAAGCTTTCTTT	CASSQDLGRVWNTEAFF
.	TRBV27	TRBJ1-5	.	TGTGCCAGCAGTCTGACTGAGGGTCAGCCCCAGCATTTT	CASSLTEGQPQHF
.	TRBV19	TRBJ1-2	TRBD1	TGTGCCAGTAGCCAGGGACAGGGGCGAGGCTACACCTTC	CASSQGQGRGYTF
.	TRBV24-1	TRBJ2-2	.	TGTGCCACCAGGCCGGGACAGAACACCGGGGAGCTGTTTTTT	CATRPGQNTGELFF
.	TRBV7-6	TRBJ1-2	.	TGTGCCAGCAGCTTAGACCCGCCGTTGGGGGCCTCTTATGGCTACACCTTC	CASSLDPPLGASYGYTF
.	TRBV6-1	TRBJ2-7	.	TGTGCCAGCAGTGAAGCTGAGTTCCCGAGCTCCTACGAGCAGTACTTC	CASSEAEFPSSYEQYF
.	TRBV5-1	TRBJ2-3	TRBD1	TGCGCCAGCAGCTCGACAGGGGTTGCAGATACGCAGTATTTT	CASSSTGVADTQYF
.	TRBV19	TRBJ2-2	TRBD1	TGTGCCAGTAGTCTTTCCAGGGGGCGGAGCGGGGAGCTGTTTTTT	CASSLSRGRSGELFF
.	TRBV5-1	TRBJ1-2	TRBD1	TGCGCCAGCTTCGGGACAGGGGGATATGGCTACACCTTC	CASFGTGGYGYTF
.	TRBV27	TRBJ2-7	TRBD2	TGTGCCAGCAGTTTATTTAGCGGGGACTCCTACGAGCAGTACTTC	CASSLFSGDSYEQYF
.	TRBV29-1	TRBJ2-3	.	TGCAGCGTTGGCGGGACCCGCGGCACAGATACGCAGTATTTT	CSVGGTRGTDTQYF
once	TRBV4-1	TRBJ1-5	.	TGCGCCAGCAGCCAAGATCTCGGAGGGTACCCTAGCAATCAGCCCCAGCATTTT	CASSQDLGGYPSNQPQHF
once	TRBV24-1	TRBJ2-1	.	TGTGCCACCAGTGATAAGGGACAAAGGGATGAGCAGTTCTTC	CATSDKGQRDEQFF
.	TRBV11-3	TRBJ1-5	TRBD1	TGTGCCAGCAGCTTACCCTCGGACAGGCCGTTCGGCAATCAGCCCCAGCATTTT	CASSLPSDRPFGNQPQHF
.	TRBV27	TRBJ2-7	.	TGTGCCAGCAGTCCTCTTTTCAGGGACATATCCTACGAGCAGTACTTC	CASSPLFRDISYEQYF
.	TRBV4-1	TRBJ1-5	TRBD1	TGCGCCAGCAGCCAAGACCCGGGACAGGTCAATCAGCCCCAGCATTTT	CASSQDPGQVNQPQHF
.	TRBV28	TRBJ2-6	TRBD1	TGTGCCAGCAGTCCCGTTTGGGGGACAGGGTACACTGGGGCCAACGTCCTGACTTTC	CASSPVWGTGYTGANVLTF